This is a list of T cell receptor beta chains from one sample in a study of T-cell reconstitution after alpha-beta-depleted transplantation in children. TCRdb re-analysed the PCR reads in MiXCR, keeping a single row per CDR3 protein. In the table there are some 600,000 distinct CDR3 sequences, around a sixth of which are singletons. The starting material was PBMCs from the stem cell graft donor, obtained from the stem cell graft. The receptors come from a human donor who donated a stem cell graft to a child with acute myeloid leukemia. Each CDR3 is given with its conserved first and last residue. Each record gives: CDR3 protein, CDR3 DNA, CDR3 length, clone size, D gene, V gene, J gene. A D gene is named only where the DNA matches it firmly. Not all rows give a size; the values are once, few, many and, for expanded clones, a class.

CDR3: CSARDHGGVTEAFF
DNA: TGCAGTGCTAGAGATCACGGAGGGGTCACTGAAGCTTTCTTT
length: 14
size: few
D: NA
V: TRBV20-1
J: TRBJ1-1

CDR3: CASSLEAPSGYGYTF
DNA: TGTGCCAGCAGCTTAGAGGCCCCGAGTGGCTATGGCTACACCTTC
length: 15
size: many
D: NA
V: TRBV7-2
J: TRBJ1-2

CDR3: CASSLSWTVTDTQYF
DNA: TGTGCCAGCAGCTTATCTTGGACAGTCACAGATACGCAGTATTTT
length: 15
size: NA
D: NA
V: TRBV7-2
J: TRBJ2-3

CDR3: CASSYNKGRVVVGELFF
DNA: TGTGCCAGCAGTTACAACAAAGGGAGGGTAGTAGTAGGGGAGCTGTTTTTT
length: 17
size: many
D: TRBD2
V: TRBV6-5
J: TRBJ2-2

CDR3: CATSRKDHPGIQYF
DNA: TGTGCCACCAGCAGGAAGGACCACCCGGGCATTCAGTACTTC
length: 14
size: NA
D: NA
V: TRBV15
J: TRBJ2-4

CDR3: CASSFPRQGKGYGYTF
DNA: TGTGCCAGCAGCTTTCCCAGACAGGGGAAGGGATATGGCTACACCTTC
length: 16
size: few
D: TRBD1
V: TRBV11-2
J: TRBJ1-2

CDR3: CSAGGLGIQETQYF
DNA: TGCAGTGCTGGGGGACTAGGGATACAAGAGACCCAGTACTTC
length: 14
size: few
D: TRBD2
V: TRBV20-1
J: TRBJ2-5

CDR3: CASRYPGQNTGELFF
DNA: TGTGCCAGCAGATACCCGGGACAGAACACCGGGGAGCTGTTTTTT
length: 15
size: NA
D: NA
V: TRBV5-5
J: TRBJ2-2

CDR3: CASSSREDEQFF
DNA: TGTGCCAGCAGTTCCCGGGAGGATGAGCAGTTCTTC
length: 12
size: NA
D: TRBD2
V: TRBV28
J: TRBJ2-1

CDR3: CASSPLMGDGYTF
DNA: TGCGCCAGCAGCCCTCTGATGGGCGATGGCTACACCTTC
length: 13
size: NA
D: NA
V: TRBV5-1
J: TRBJ1-2

CDR3: CSARDFGETDTQYF
DNA: TGCAGTGCTAGAGATTTCGGAGAGACAGATACGCAGTATTTT
length: 14
size: many
D: NA
V: TRBV20-1
J: TRBJ2-3

CDR3: CASGGGTGPADTQYF
DNA: TGTGCCAGCGGGGGGGGAACAGGGCCCGCAGATACGCAGTATTTT
length: 15
size: once
D: NA
V: TRBV7-3
J: TRBJ2-3

CDR3: CASTLQPSTDTQYF
DNA: TGTGCCAGCACTCTTCAGCCTAGCACAGATACGCAGTATTTT
length: 14
size: few
D: NA
V: TRBV7-9
J: TRBJ2-3

CDR3: CSARVGGSQNIQYF
DNA: TGCAGTGCTAGAGTCGGGGGGTCCCAAAACATTCAGTACTTC
length: 14
size: once
D: TRBD2
V: TRBV20-1
J: TRBJ2-4

CDR3: CASSWGVNTEAFF
DNA: TGTGCCAGCAGTTGGGGAGTGAACACTGAAGCTTTCTTT
length: 13
size: many
D: NA
V: TRBV27
J: TRBJ1-1

CDR3: CASSLGGGDEKLFF
DNA: TGTGCCAGCAGCTTGGGGGGAGGGGATGAAAAACTGTTTTTT
length: 14
size: NA
D: NA
V: TRBV7-9
J: TRBJ1-4

CDR3: CSARWPAGHEQYF
DNA: TGCAGTGCTAGATGGCCAGCGGGCCACGAGCAGTACTTC
length: 13
size: many
D: NA
V: TRBV20-1
J: TRBJ2-7

CDR3: CASSLDPEVLNTF
DNA: TGTGCCAGCAGCTTAGATCCGGAGGTTTTGAACACCTTC
length: 13
size: few
D: NA
V: TRBV7-2
J: TRBJ1-2

CDR3: CATSDPDRNQPQHF
DNA: TGTGCCACCAGTGACCCGGACAGGAATCAGCCCCAGCATTTT
length: 14
size: few
D: TRBD1
V: TRBV24-1
J: TRBJ1-5

CDR3: CSASDGVSYNEQFF
DNA: TGCAGTGCTAGTGACGGGGTTTCCTACAATGAGCAGTTCTTC
length: 14
size: many
D: NA
V: TRBV20-1
J: TRBJ2-1

CDR3: CASSLVPGQIVPEAFF
DNA: TGTGCCAGCAGCTTAGTCCCGGGACAGATAGTCCCTGAAGCTTTCTTT
length: 16
size: NA
D: TRBD1
V: TRBV7-2
J: TRBJ1-1

CDR3: CASSLATLRGTGELFF
DNA: TGTGCCAGCAGTTTAGCGACTCTCAGGGGGACCGGGGAGCTGTTTTTT
length: 16
size: few
D: TRBD1
V: TRBV12-3/TRBV12-4
J: TRBJ2-2

CDR3: CASSLGTGVYEQYF
DNA: TGTGCCAGCAGTTTAGGGACAGGAGTCTACGAGCAGTACTTC
length: 14
size: many
D: TRBD1
V: TRBV12-3/TRBV12-4
J: TRBJ2-7

CDR3: CSARDTSGLAGAFYEQYF
DNA: TGCAGTGCTAGAGATACCTCCGGACTAGCGGGGGCCTTCTACGAGCAGTACTTC
length: 18
size: many
D: TRBD2
V: TRBV20-1
J: TRBJ2-7

CDR3: CSARDPPSQTQFF
DNA: TGCAGTGCTAGAGACCCCCCAAGCCAGACGCAGTTCTTC
length: 13
size: many
D: NA
V: TRBV20-1
J: TRBJ2-1

CDR3: CASSRYRGQETQYF
DNA: TGTGCCAGCAGCCGTTACAGGGGCCAAGAGACCCAGTACTTC
length: 14
size: NA
D: TRBD1
V: TRBV7-2
J: TRBJ2-5

CDR3: CASSPRWTGSYGYTF
DNA: TGTGCCAGCAGCCCCAGGTGGACAGGGAGCTATGGCTACACCTTC
length: 15
size: NA
D: TRBD1
V: TRBV5-6
J: TRBJ1-2

CDR3: CASSLDRERGYGYTF
DNA: TGTGCCAGCAGCCTTGACAGGGAAAGGGGATATGGCTACACCTTC
length: 15
size: many
D: TRBD1
V: TRBV5-5
J: TRBJ1-2

CDR3: CSAVSGVGEDTQYF
DNA: TGCAGTGCTGTTAGCGGGGTTGGAGAAGATACGCAGTATTTT
length: 14
size: many
D: TRBD2
V: TRBV20-1
J: TRBJ2-3

CDR3: CSAQTGGWDQPQHF
DNA: TGCAGCGCCCAAACGGGGGGCTGGGATCAGCCCCAGCATTTT
length: 14
size: few
D: NA
V: TRBV29-1
J: TRBJ1-5

CDR3: CASSLVSFTYQPQHF
DNA: TGTGCCAGCAGTTTGGTGTCCTTTACCTATCAGCCCCAGCATTTT
length: 15
size: NA
D: NA
V: TRBV28
J: TRBJ1-5

CDR3: CATLARGVRTDTQYF
DNA: TGTGCCACCTTGGCCCGCGGGGTACGGACAGATACGCAGTATTTT
length: 15
size: NA
D: NA
V: TRBV27
J: TRBJ2-3

CDR3: CASSLTGARGNQPQHF
DNA: TGTGCCAGCAGTTTAACAGGGGCAAGGGGCAATCAGCCCCAGCATTTT
length: 16
size: NA
D: TRBD1
V: TRBV12-3/TRBV12-4
J: TRBJ1-5

CDR3: CSARELPSYNEQFF
DNA: TGCAGTGCTAGAGAACTACCATCCTACAATGAGCAGTTCTTC
length: 14
size: many
D: NA
V: TRBV20-1
J: TRBJ2-1

CDR3: CASSYRAQETQYF
DNA: TGTGCCAGCAGTTACAGGGCCCAAGAGACCCAGTACTTC
length: 13
size: many
D: NA
V: TRBV6-5
J: TRBJ2-5

CDR3: CAISDSSGGNIQYF
DNA: TGTGCCATCAGTGACTCGAGCGGGGGGAACATTCAGTACTTC
length: 14
size: NA
D: TRBD2
V: TRBV10-3
J: TRBJ2-4

CDR3: CASSPSAGPVSPLHF
DNA: TGTGCCAGCAGCCCCAGCGCAGGGCCGGTCTCACCCCTCCACTTT
length: 15
size: NA
D: NA
V: TRBV7-9
J: TRBJ1-6

CDR3: CASSLGGKRPYNSPLHF
DNA: TGTGCCAGCAGCTTAGGTGGGAAGAGGCCCTATAATTCACCCCTCCACTTT
length: 17
size: few
D: NA
V: TRBV7-2
J: TRBJ1-6

CDR3: CASSLEAFGVYNEQFF
DNA: TGCGCCAGCAGCTTGGAAGCGTTTGGGGTCTACAATGAGCAGTTCTTC
length: 16
size: few
D: NA
V: TRBV5-1
J: TRBJ2-1

CDR3: CASSYGGTGSGEQYF
DNA: TGTGCCAGCAGTTACGGTGGGACAGGGTCGGGTGAGCAGTACTTC
length: 15
size: few
D: TRBD1
V: TRBV6-2/TRBV6-3
J: TRBJ2-7

CDR3: CASSDGGAADTQYF
DNA: TGTGCCAGCAGTGACGGAGGGGCGGCAGATACGCAGTATTTT
length: 14
size: many
D: NA
V: TRBV6-4
J: TRBJ2-3

CDR3: CASGHADSPLHF
DNA: TGTGCCAGCGGCCACGCGGATTCACCCCTCCACTTT
length: 12
size: NA
D: NA
V: TRBV11-3
J: TRBJ1-6

CDR3: CSATPLAGDYEQYF
DNA: TGCAGTGCTACACCACTAGCGGGGGATTACGAGCAGTACTTC
length: 14
size: many
D: TRBD2
V: TRBV20-1
J: TRBJ2-7

CDR3: CATSSGGGVTDTQYF
DNA: TGTGCCACCAGCAGCGGAGGGGGAGTCACAGATACGCAGTATTTT
length: 15
size: NA
D: NA
V: TRBV15
J: TRBJ2-3

CDR3: CASSANLAAPTGELFF
DNA: TGTGCCAGCAGCGCTAACTTAGCGGCTCCCACCGGGGAGCTGTTTTTT
length: 16
size: NA
D: NA
V: TRBV9
J: TRBJ2-2

CDR3: CASRGQGVSPLHF
DNA: TGTGCCAGCAGGGGACAGGGCGTTTCACCCCTCCACTTT
length: 13
size: NA
D: TRBD1
V: TRBV6-2/TRBV6-3
J: TRBJ1-6

CDR3: CASSLGLARQQETQYF
DNA: TGCGCCAGCAGCTTGGGTCTAGCGCGACAACAAGAGACCCAGTACTTC
length: 16
size: NA
D: NA
V: TRBV5-1
J: TRBJ2-5

CDR3: CATSDSWGWASEQFF
DNA: TGTGCCACCAGTGATTCCTGGGGTTGGGCGAGTGAGCAGTTCTTC
length: 15
size: few
D: NA
V: TRBV24-1
J: TRBJ2-1

CDR3: CASSFEKAQETQYF
DNA: TGTGCCAGCAGCTTCGAAAAGGCCCAAGAGACCCAGTACTTC
length: 14
size: few
D: NA
V: TRBV7-2
J: TRBJ2-5

CDR3: CSARSPGSSGNTIYF
DNA: TGCAGTGCTAGAAGTCCGGGATCTTCTGGAAACACCATATATTTT
length: 15
size: NA
D: NA
V: TRBV20-1
J: TRBJ1-3

CDR3: CCARDPTGGGNQPQHF
DNA: TGCTGTGCTAGAGACCCAACAGGTGGGGGCAATCAGCCCCAGCATTTT
length: 16
size: NA
D: NA
V: TRBV20-1
J: TRBJ1-5

CDR3: CAWSPDRGFTEAFF
DNA: TGTGCCTGGAGTCCCGACAGGGGTTTCACTGAAGCTTTCTTT
length: 14
size: once
D: TRBD1
V: TRBV30
J: TRBJ1-1

CDR3: CASSLVLGSGELFF
DNA: TGTGCCAGCAGCTTAGTTTTGGGCTCCGGGGAGCTGTTTTTT
length: 14
size: NA
D: NA
V: TRBV7-9
J: TRBJ2-2

CDR3: CASLNSTDTQYF
DNA: TGTGCCAGCTTGAATTCCACAGATACGCAGTATTTT
length: 12
size: few
D: NA
V: TRBV7-9
J: TRBJ2-3

CDR3: CASHTDLGF
DNA: TGTGCAAGTCACACGGACTTAGGCTTT
length: 9
size: NA
D: NA
V: TRBV12-2
J: TRBJ1-1